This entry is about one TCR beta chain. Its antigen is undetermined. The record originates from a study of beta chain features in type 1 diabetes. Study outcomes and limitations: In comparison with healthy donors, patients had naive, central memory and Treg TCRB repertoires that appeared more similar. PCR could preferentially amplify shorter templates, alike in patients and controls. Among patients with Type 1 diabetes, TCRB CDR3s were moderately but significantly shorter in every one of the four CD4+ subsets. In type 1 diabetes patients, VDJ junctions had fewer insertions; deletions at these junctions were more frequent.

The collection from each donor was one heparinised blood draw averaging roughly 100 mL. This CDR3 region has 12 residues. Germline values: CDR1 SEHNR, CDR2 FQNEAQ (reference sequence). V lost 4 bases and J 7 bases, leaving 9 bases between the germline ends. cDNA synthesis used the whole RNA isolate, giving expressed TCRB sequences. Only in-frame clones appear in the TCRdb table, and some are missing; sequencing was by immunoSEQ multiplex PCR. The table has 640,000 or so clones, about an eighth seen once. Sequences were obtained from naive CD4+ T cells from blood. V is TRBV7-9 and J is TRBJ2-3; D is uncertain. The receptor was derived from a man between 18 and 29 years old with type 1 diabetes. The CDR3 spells CASSSPTYTQYF. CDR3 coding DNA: TGTGCCAGCAGCTCACCTACATATACGCAGTATTTT.